The 3 T cell receptor beta chains below were found in one sample sequenced in a study of tumor and adjacent non-tumor tissue in lung cancer. A modified ARM-PCR protocol with three rounds of nested PCR amplified TCRbeta. TCRdb fed the multiplex PCR reads into MiXCR, producing one record per CDR3 protein. The sample consists of 45,000 to 65,000 distinct CDR3 sequences, roughly 69% of them appearing once. No cell sorting was done before RNA was extracted from the tissue. Distant lung tissue was collected more than 3 cm away from the tumor edge. The sequenced material came from distant non-tumor lung tissue. The receptors derive from a woman aged 60-70 years with non-small cell lung cancer.

Points on this clonotype: Compared with germline, one end of the junction differs, possibly owing to a read error. The CDR3 is CASGFPWEAFF. Here the CDR3 DNA reads TGTGCCAGCGGCTTCCCATGGGAAGCTTTCTTT. The V and J genes are TRBV11-2 and TRBJ1-1, with no clear D. The CDR3 is 11 residues long. Germline lookup yields CDR1 SGHAT and CDR2 FQNNGV. Based on the CDR3 plus reference TRBV11-2 and TRBJ1-1, the full variable domain is EAGVAQSPRYKIIEKRQSVAFWCNPISGHATLYWYQQILGQGPKLLIQFQNNGVVDDSQLPKDRFSAERLKGVDSTLKIQPAKLEDSAVYLCASGFPWEAFFGQGTRLTVV.

Remarks on this clonotype: One end of the junction varies from germline; a read error may be responsible. V usage is TRBV11-3 and J usage is TRBJ1-3; D unclear. CDR1 SGHNT and CDR2 YENEEA come from the germline V gene. This CDR3 contains 13 residues. Written as DNA, the CDR3 is TGTGCCAGCAGCTCAAGACTGCCCAACACCATACATTTT. This encodes CASSSRLPNTIHF.

To note about this clonotype: The junction shows a germline mismatch at one end, possibly a read error. Here the CDR3 DNA reads TGTGCCAGCAGTGTTGGGCGAGTCTCCGGGGCTAACGTCCTGACTTTC. Encoded protein: CASSVGRVSGANVLTF. V gene TRBV12-3 or TRBV12-4 combines with J gene TRBJ2-6; D may match TRBD1 or TRBD2 (5 bases each). CDR3 length equals 16 residues.